This entry describes one TCR beta chain. The antigen is unknown. The CDR3 loop spans 11 amino acids. Germline V CDR1 and CDR2: SGHTS, YDEGEE. Trimming left V 4 bases short and J 5 bases short, with 3 bases between. The PCR had 60 Vbeta and 13 Jbeta primers. Produced via immunoSEQ multiplex PCR; TCRdb's table is partial and in-frame only. Its table records roughly 100,000 clones. The sample belongs to a study of cytomegalovirus exposure and HLA in healthy donors. General study results and limits: Trimming of TCR beta V- and J-genes showed a link, identified in a later analysis, to a missense DCLRE1C variant. What a later analysis reportedly showed was that an Asian-associated ancestry cluster had fewer N-insertions than the approximately 670-donor mean. TCR association rates varied by HLA locus in a later analysis, with DRB1 highest and HLA-C lowest. Researchers reportedly found TCR beta sequences accurately predicted most subjects' HLA-A and HLA-B alleles.

The chain employs TRBV5-8 and TRBJ2-2; D remains ambiguous. Material: PBMCs. The TCR sequence derives from a man aged 35-49 years in good health and CMV-seronegative. CDR3 amino acids: CASSRTGELFF. CDR3 DNA: TGTGCCAGCAGCCGGACCGGGGAGCTGTTTTTT.